This T cell receptor (beta chain) was observed in a study of sequential checkpoint blockade in melanoma. The overall study: Randomization was 1:1 between first-line nivolumab→ipilimumab and ipilimumab→nivolumab.

This clone was seen once. Treatment described: randomized to nivolumab then ipilimumab (arm A) or the reverse (arm B). Assay: immunoSEQ multiplex PCR; the TCRdb copy retains only in-frame clones and omits some. The sample holds 20,000 to 25,000 clones, 55% to 70% seen once. This clonotype was sampled from a human donor with melanoma. The sample here was CD8+ T cells sorted from blood (inferred from file names), taken from a patient given nivolumab and ipilimumab in sequence.

The CDR3 nucleotides read TGTGCCAGCAGCTTGGGGGCTAGCGGGGGGCCCGTCCAAGAGACCCAGTACTTC. This gives the protein CASSLGASGGPVQETQYF. The J gene is TRBJ2-5, the V gene TRBV5-4, with TRBD2 matching 11 bases. CDR1 and CDR2 (germline): SGHNT, YYREEE (reference sequence). V shed 0 bases, J shed 1 base, and the junction held 8 bases outside the gene matches. The CDR3 is made up of 18 amino acids.